The T cell receptor beta chain under discussion was sequenced for a study of blood T cell repertoires in COVID-19. Overall study: Both acute and convalescent COVID-19 samples were obtained from the United States, Italy and Spain. PBMCs, B-cell-depleted T cells, or T cells provided the cDNA or gDNA that made up the material.

Authors' methods: Amplification of reference gene primers provided the estimated nucleated cell counts. Sequencing used immunoSEQ multiplex PCR; TCRdb keeps in-frame clones, though not all of them. V and J calls and clone size are as listed in that table; D and trimming were resolved from the DNA. The sample shows 150,000 or so clones, approximately 88% of them seen only once. With V trimmed by 5 bases and J by 7 bases, 8 bases remained unmatched. Germline loops: CDR1 SGHVS, CDR2 FNYEAQ. The CDR3 is made up of 16 amino acids. Two negative PCRs, clearance, or symptom resolution characterized the recovered Cohort 3 donors.

The sequence came from a woman aged 55 to 70 who had recovered from COVID-19. This chain uses TRBV7-6 with TRBJ1-6; 10 nucleotides line up with TRBD1. The sequenced material came from PBMCs or T cells enriched from blood (not recorded which). The CDR3 protein is CASSLSLGQGNSPLHF. In DNA form, the CDR3 reads TGTGCCAGCAGCCTGAGCCTGGGACAGGGGAATTCACCCCTCCACTTT.